A single sample gave rise to the 30 T cell receptor beta chains below, sequenced in a study of early T cells in non-severe SARS-CoV-2 infection. Each CDR3 protein is one row after TCRdb ran MiXCR on the 5' RACE reads. The data show tens of thousands of distinct CDR3 sequences, over 3.5% seen once. The specimen was whole blood. The receptors stem from an adult who was a healthcare worker with PCR-confirmed SARS-CoV-2 infection or an uninfected control (not recorded which).

This chain uses TRBV5-6 with TRBJ2-4; D may be TRBD1 (6 bases). The CDR3 totals 14 residues. Germline CDR1 SGHDT, CDR2 YYEEEE. The V end lost 4 bases, the J end lost 0 bases, and 8 bases lay between the germline ends. As DNA, the CDR3 is TGTGCCAGCAGCAAACAGGGAGCCAAAAACATTCAGTACTTC. It translates to CASSKQGAKNIQYF. Supplemented by reference TRBV5-6 and TRBJ2-4, the full variable domain reads DAGVTQSPTHLIKTRGQQVTLRCSPKSGHDTVSWYQQALGQGPQFIFQYYEEEERQRGNFPDRFSGHQFPNYSSELNVNALLLGDSALYLCASSKQGAKNIQYFGAGTRLSVL.

J is TRBJ2-7 and V is TRBV5-1; TRBD2 matches 7 bases. The V and J ends lost 0 bases and 9 bases, in that order; junction bases with no gene match: 12. This CDR3 is built from 15 residues. Germline CDR1 is SGHRS and CDR2 is YFSETQ. The CDR3 spells CASSLGVAGLEGQYF. In DNA, the CDR3 is TGCGCCAGCAGCTTGGGCGTAGCGGGCCTCGAGGGGCAGTACTTC.

This clonotype was seen repeatedly, ten times or more. The J gene is TRBJ1-1, the V gene TRBV18; no reliable D call. The CDR3 totals 14 residues. Germline loops: CDR1 KGHSH, CDR2 LQKENI. The V end lost 3 bases, the J end lost 3 bases, and 11 bases lay between the germline ends. The CDR3, as DNA: TGTGCCAGCTCACCGACCTACCGGGACACTGAAGCTTTCTTT. It codes for CASSPTYRDTEAFF.

This clonotype was seen many times. The gene calls are TRBV25-1 and TRBJ2-3; 11 bases are a match to TRBD2. V was clipped by 0 bases and J by 7 bases; unmatched bases: 6. Germline loops: CDR1 MGHDK, CDR2 SYGVNS. CDR3 length equals 16 residues. The CDR3 region is CASSEYSSGGANTQYF. The DNA for the CDR3 is TGTGCCAGCAGTGAATATAGTAGCGGGGGGGCGAATACGCAGTATTTT.

V is TRBV4-2 and J is TRBJ1-2; D possibly corresponds to TRBD1 (6 bases). V was pared by 0 bases and J by 14 bases, with 19 bases between. Germline V lookup: CDR1 LGHNA, CDR2 YNFKEQ. The CDR3 sequence is 14 residues long. CDR3 region: CASSQDRLGGGVTF. CDR3 nucleotides: TGTGCCAGCAGCCAAGATCGATTAGGAGGGGGTGTAACCTTC.

This clonotype showed up many times. V and J are TRBV3-1 and TRBJ1-5; a weak D match, TRBD1 (5 bases). Germline V CDR1 and CDR2: LGHDT, YNNKEL (reference sequence). V was shortened by 0 bases and J by 1 base, with 13 bases between the two germline ends. This CDR3 comprises 17 residues. The CDR3 DNA sequence: TGTGCCAGCAGCCAAGATAGTCCCAACAGGAGCAATCAGCCCCAGCATTTT. Translated: CASSQDSPNRSNQPQHF.

This clonotype has a count of ten or more. This chain connects TRBV12-3 or TRBV12-4 to TRBJ2-2; 8 bases align to TRBD2. V trimming: 6 bases; J trimming: 0 bases; junction bases outside the gene matches: 3. The CDR3 has 15 amino acids. The CDR3 DNA is TGTGCCAGCAGGGAGACTAGCGCGAACACCGGGGAGCTGTTTTTT. Encoded protein: CASRETSANTGELFF.

This clonotype showed up many times. The chain joins TRBV30 to TRBJ2-3, with D unresolved. Germline V gene lookup returns CDR1 GTSNPN and CDR2 SVGIG (reference sequence). V lost 0 bases, J lost 6 bases, and 7 bases lay in between. The CDR3 has 12 residues. This chain's CDR3 is CAWSVPSDTQYF. The CDR3, as DNA: TGTGCCTGGAGTGTACCGTCGGATACGCAGTATTTT.

This clonotype was detected many times. This chain links TRBV29-1 with TRBJ2-7; no reliable D call. This CDR3 is built from 12 residues. Trimming took off 4 bases at V and 8 bases at J, with 15 bases between the two ends. Germline lookup yields CDR1 SQVTM and CDR2 ANQGSEA. CDR3 protein: CSVGALSGQQYF. DNA of the CDR3: TGCAGCGTTGGTGCGCTGTCGGGCCAGCAGTACTTC.

This clonotype was observed at least ten times. The rearrangement uses TRBV12-3 or TRBV12-4 and TRBJ1-3; no clear D. CDR3 length: 15 amino acids. The V end lost 4 bases, the J end lost 6 bases, and 16 bases lay between the germline ends. CDR3 loop: CASSSWVVGENTIYF. CDR3 DNA: TGTGCCAGCAGTTCTTGGGTGGTTGGGGAAAACACCATATATTTT.

There are many counts of this clonotype. This chain links TRBV20-1 with TRBJ1-2, with a possible D match to TRBD1 (5 bases). Germline CDR1 and CDR2: DFQATT and SNEGSKA (reference sequence). V lost 5 bases to trimming and J lost 8 bases, with 15 bases between them. The CDR3 contains 12 residues. The CDR3 DNA follows: TGCAGTGCTGGATGGGGGGGAAAAGGCTACACCTTC. Its protein is CSAGWGGKGYTF.

This chain joins TRBV5-1 and TRBJ2-3; D call uncertain. Germline lookup yields CDR1 SGHRS and CDR2 YFSETQ. Trimming took off 4 bases at V and 0 bases at J, with 15 bases between the two ends. This CDR3 comprises 16 residues. Written as DNA, the CDR3 is TGCGCCAGCAGCCCAATATCTCTGGGAAGCACAGATACGCAGTATTTT. Protein sequence: CASSPISLGSTDTQYF.

This clonotype showed up many times. The V call is TRBV10-3, the J call TRBJ2-5, with TRBD2 matching over 12 bases. Germline CDR1 reads ENHRY; CDR2 reads SYGVKD. V shed 3 bases and J 4 bases; nucleotides not matched to a gene: 9. This CDR3 is 17 amino acids long. The CDR3 reads CAISEAASGGARETQYF. CDR3 nucleotides: TGTGCCATCAGTGAAGCGGCTAGCGGGGGGGCAAGAGAGACCCAGTACTTC.

This clonotype was observed at least ten times. The rearrangement joins TRBV20-1 to TRBJ2-3; 9 bases are a match to TRBD2. The ends lost 3 bases at V and 2 bases at J; junction bases unmatched: 3. Per germline, CDR1 DFQATT and CDR2 SNEGSKA (reference sequence). This CDR3 has 14 residues. CDR3 coding DNA: TGCAGTGCTAGTCCTAGCGGGGACACAGATACGCAGTATTTT. This codes for CSASPSGDTDTQYF.

The sample holds many counts of this clonotype. This sequence joins TRBV6-5 and TRBJ2-1; TRBD2 aligns across 9 bases. This CDR3 has 16 residues. The ends lost 5 bases at V and 3 bases at J; junction bases unmatched: 8. Germline V CDR1 and CDR2: MNHEY, SVGAGI. The CDR3: CASSSPAGGNYNEQFF. The DNA of the CDR3 is TGTGCCAGCAGTAGCCCAGCGGGGGGAAACTACAATGAGCAGTTCTTC.

The V gene is TRBV10-3, the J gene TRBJ2-5; D may be TRBD1 (5 bases). The germline CDR1 and CDR2 sequences are ENHRY and SYGVKD. There are 14 residues in the CDR3. V lost 6 bases and J 1 base, leaving 12 bases between the germline ends. CDR3 residues: CAISAADTQETQYF. The CDR3 DNA reads as TGTGCCATCAGCGCCGCGGACACCCAAGAGACCCAGTACTTC.

This clonotype came up many times. V and J are TRBV24-1 and TRBJ2-2; D may be TRBD1 (5 bases). Germline V gene sequence: CDR1 KGHDR, CDR2 SFDVKD. V gave up 9 bases and J gave up 2 bases, with 9 bases separating them. The CDR3 has 13 residues. CDR3 loop: CATQDTNTGELFF. The CDR3, as DNA: TGTGCCACCCAGGACACTAACACCGGGGAGCTGTTTTTT.

This clonotype was seen many times. The V call is TRBV12-3 or TRBV12-4, the J call TRBJ2-2; 11 bases are a match to TRBD2. V lost 8 bases to trimming and J lost 7 bases; unmatched junction nucleotides: 9. The CDR3 consists of 15 residues. The CDR3 sequence: CASRSLAGVDGELFF. DNA for the CDR3: TGTGCCAGCCGGTCACTAGCGGGGGTGGACGGGGAGCTGTTTTTT.

Many counts were recorded for this clonotype. V usage is TRBV10-1 and J usage is TRBJ1-1, with 7 positions matching TRBD1. The germline V gene encodes CDR1 WNHNN and CDR2 SYGVQD (reference sequence). V was clipped by 0 bases and J by 7 bases; unmatched bases: 5. The CDR3 is made up of 14 amino acids. In DNA form, the CDR3 reads TGCGCCAGCAGTGAGTCGAACAGGGGAGGTGAAGCTTTCTTT. Protein product: CASSESNRGGEAFF.

This clonotype was counted ten times or more. The chain recombines TRBV5-5 with TRBJ2-7; 7 bases line up with TRBD1. V lost 4 bases, J lost 3 bases, and 13 bases stayed unmatched. Germline V gene data show CDR1 as SGHKS and CDR2 as YYEKEE (reference sequence). This CDR3 is built from 16 residues. CDR3 region: CASSRRLWGQRYEQYF. For the CDR3, the DNA is TGTGCCAGCAGCCGACGTCTTTGGGGACAGCGCTACGAGCAGTACTTC. Full variable domain (rest looked up from reference TRBV5-5 and TRBJ2-7): DAGVTQSPTHLIKTRGQQVTLRCSPISGHKSVSWYQQVLGQGPQFIFQYYEKEERGRGNFPDRFSARQFPNYSSELNVNALLLGDSALYLCASSRRLWGQRYEQYFGPGTRLTVT.

This clonotype was found many times. This rearrangement joins TRBV6-1 to TRBJ2-3, with D perhaps matching TRBD2 (5 bases). CDR1 is MNHNS, CDR2 SASEGT, per germline. This CDR3 contains 14 residues. The ends were cut back, 4 bases at V and 5 bases at J, with 13 bases in the middle. The CDR3, as DNA: TGTGCCAGCAGTGGCACTATAGGGAGAGATACGCAGTATTTT. It encodes CASSGTIGRDTQYF.

This clonotype was counted at least ten times. The chain is built from TRBV7-9 and TRBJ2-4; a possible D gene is TRBD1 (6 bases). V dropped 0 bases and J dropped 3 bases, with 15 bases sitting between them. The germline V gene has CDR1 SEHNR and CDR2 FQNEAQ (reference sequence). The CDR3 spans 17 residues. The chain's CDR3 is CASSLAIGTKGKNIQYF. The CDR3 coding sequence is TGTGCCAGCAGCTTAGCTATCGGGACAAAGGGCAAAAACATTCAGTACTTC.

This clonotype was seen at least ten times. This chain uses TRBV12-3 or TRBV12-4 with TRBJ1-2; no clear D. V gave up 6 bases and J gave up 8 bases, with 13 bases separating them. The CDR3 is 12 amino acids. CDR3 bases: TGTGCCAGCAGCTACCCTTCAGAGGGCTACACCTTC. Its protein product is CASSYPSEGYTF.

This clonotype was observed many times. The V call is TRBV5-4, the J call TRBJ2-2; D uncertain. V was clipped by 3 bases and J by 7 bases, with 10 bases between them. The CDR3 runs to 13 residues. Germline CDR1 and CDR2: SGHNT and YYREEE (reference sequence). The CDR3 sequence: CASSSNLDGELFF. The CDR3 nucleotides are TGTGCCAGCAGCTCTAATCTGGACGGGGAGCTGTTTTTT. Filled out from reference TRBV5-4 and TRBJ2-2, the complete variable domain reads ETGVTQSPTHLIKTRGQQVTLRCSSQSGHNTVSWYQQALGQGPQFIFQYYREEENGRGNFPPRFSGLQFPNYSSELNVNALELDDSALYLCASSSNLDGELFFGEGSRLTVL.

V gene TRBV3-1 combines with J gene TRBJ2-2; D is uncertain. The V gene's germline CDR1 is LGHDT and CDR2 YNNKEL (reference sequence). The CDR3 sequence is 13 residues long. Trimming left V 0 bases short and J 7 bases short, with 6 bases between. CDR3 sequence: CASSQESFGELFF. CDR3 DNA: TGTGCCAGCAGCCAAGAGTCTTTCGGGGAGCTGTTTTTT.

This clonotype was seen only a few times. The chain couples TRBV14 to TRBJ1-2; D is perhaps TRBD1 (6 bases). Germline V gives CDR1 SGHDN, CDR2 FVKESK. The germline V and J ends were trimmed by 4 bases and 4 bases, with 16 bases remaining between them. The CDR3 runs 15 residues. The CDR3 DNA sequence: TGTGCCAGCAGCCCGGCAGGGGCGTTTTTCTATGGCTACACCTTC. Its translation: CASSPAGAFFYGYTF.

This clonotype has a count of ten or more. V usage is TRBV7-2 and J usage is TRBJ1-4; D uncertain. Per germline, CDR1 SGHTA and CDR2 FQGNSA. Between the trimmed V and J ends, which lost 5 bases and 1 base, there was a span of 11 bases. This CDR3 contains 15 residues. DNA for the CDR3: TGTGCCAGCAGCCCTAACCCGAGAACTAATGAAAAACTGTTTTTT. This translates into CASSPNPRTNEKLFF.

This clonotype was recorded many times. The chain recombines TRBV9 with TRBJ2-2; D not resolved. The germline V and J ends were trimmed by 2 bases and 3 bases, with 11 bases remaining between them. The germline V gene has CDR1 SGDLS and CDR2 YYNGEE. CDR3 length: 15 residues. This chain's CDR3 is CASSVDSWDTGELFF. CDR3 DNA sequence: TGTGCCAGCAGCGTTGATTCATGGGACACCGGGGAGCTGTTTTTT.

The sample holds many counts of this clonotype. The chain has TRBV18 and TRBJ1-5; 10 positions agree with TRBD1. The CDR3 contains 15 residues. Losses at the gene ends were 3 bases for V and 2 bases for J; bases not matched to a gene: 1. The germline V gene encodes CDR1 KGHSH and CDR2 LQKENI. The CDR3 loop is CASSPGTGGNQPQHF. The DNA for the CDR3 is TGTGCCAGCTCACCCGGGACAGGGGGCAATCAGCCCCAGCATTTT.

This clonotype was recorded at least ten times. This chain uses TRBV25-1 with TRBJ2-7; a possible D gene is TRBD1 (5 bases). This CDR3 comprises 14 residues. V lost 6 bases, J lost 4 bases, and 16 bases lay in between. Germline V gene data show CDR1 as MGHDK and CDR2 as SYGVNS. The CDR3: CASRDTGDFYEQYF. The CDR3 nucleotides are TGTGCCAGCAGGGACACCGGTGATTTTTACGAGCAGTACTTC.